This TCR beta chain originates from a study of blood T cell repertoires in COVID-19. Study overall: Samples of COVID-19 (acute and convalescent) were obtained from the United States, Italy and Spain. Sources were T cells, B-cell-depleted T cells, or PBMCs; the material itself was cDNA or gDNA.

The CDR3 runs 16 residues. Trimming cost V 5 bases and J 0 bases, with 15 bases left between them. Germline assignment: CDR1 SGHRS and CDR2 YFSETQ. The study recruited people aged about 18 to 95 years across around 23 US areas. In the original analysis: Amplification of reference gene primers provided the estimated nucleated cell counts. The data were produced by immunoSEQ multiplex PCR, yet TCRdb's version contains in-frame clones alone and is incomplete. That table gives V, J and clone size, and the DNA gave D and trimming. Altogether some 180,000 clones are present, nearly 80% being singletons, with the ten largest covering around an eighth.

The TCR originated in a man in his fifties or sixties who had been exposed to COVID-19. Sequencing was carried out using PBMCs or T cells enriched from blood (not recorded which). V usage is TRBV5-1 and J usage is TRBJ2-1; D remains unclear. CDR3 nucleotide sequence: TGCGCCAGCAGTTATACCTCTTTGAGCTCCTACAATGAGCAGTTCTTC. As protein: CASSYTSLSSYNEQFF.